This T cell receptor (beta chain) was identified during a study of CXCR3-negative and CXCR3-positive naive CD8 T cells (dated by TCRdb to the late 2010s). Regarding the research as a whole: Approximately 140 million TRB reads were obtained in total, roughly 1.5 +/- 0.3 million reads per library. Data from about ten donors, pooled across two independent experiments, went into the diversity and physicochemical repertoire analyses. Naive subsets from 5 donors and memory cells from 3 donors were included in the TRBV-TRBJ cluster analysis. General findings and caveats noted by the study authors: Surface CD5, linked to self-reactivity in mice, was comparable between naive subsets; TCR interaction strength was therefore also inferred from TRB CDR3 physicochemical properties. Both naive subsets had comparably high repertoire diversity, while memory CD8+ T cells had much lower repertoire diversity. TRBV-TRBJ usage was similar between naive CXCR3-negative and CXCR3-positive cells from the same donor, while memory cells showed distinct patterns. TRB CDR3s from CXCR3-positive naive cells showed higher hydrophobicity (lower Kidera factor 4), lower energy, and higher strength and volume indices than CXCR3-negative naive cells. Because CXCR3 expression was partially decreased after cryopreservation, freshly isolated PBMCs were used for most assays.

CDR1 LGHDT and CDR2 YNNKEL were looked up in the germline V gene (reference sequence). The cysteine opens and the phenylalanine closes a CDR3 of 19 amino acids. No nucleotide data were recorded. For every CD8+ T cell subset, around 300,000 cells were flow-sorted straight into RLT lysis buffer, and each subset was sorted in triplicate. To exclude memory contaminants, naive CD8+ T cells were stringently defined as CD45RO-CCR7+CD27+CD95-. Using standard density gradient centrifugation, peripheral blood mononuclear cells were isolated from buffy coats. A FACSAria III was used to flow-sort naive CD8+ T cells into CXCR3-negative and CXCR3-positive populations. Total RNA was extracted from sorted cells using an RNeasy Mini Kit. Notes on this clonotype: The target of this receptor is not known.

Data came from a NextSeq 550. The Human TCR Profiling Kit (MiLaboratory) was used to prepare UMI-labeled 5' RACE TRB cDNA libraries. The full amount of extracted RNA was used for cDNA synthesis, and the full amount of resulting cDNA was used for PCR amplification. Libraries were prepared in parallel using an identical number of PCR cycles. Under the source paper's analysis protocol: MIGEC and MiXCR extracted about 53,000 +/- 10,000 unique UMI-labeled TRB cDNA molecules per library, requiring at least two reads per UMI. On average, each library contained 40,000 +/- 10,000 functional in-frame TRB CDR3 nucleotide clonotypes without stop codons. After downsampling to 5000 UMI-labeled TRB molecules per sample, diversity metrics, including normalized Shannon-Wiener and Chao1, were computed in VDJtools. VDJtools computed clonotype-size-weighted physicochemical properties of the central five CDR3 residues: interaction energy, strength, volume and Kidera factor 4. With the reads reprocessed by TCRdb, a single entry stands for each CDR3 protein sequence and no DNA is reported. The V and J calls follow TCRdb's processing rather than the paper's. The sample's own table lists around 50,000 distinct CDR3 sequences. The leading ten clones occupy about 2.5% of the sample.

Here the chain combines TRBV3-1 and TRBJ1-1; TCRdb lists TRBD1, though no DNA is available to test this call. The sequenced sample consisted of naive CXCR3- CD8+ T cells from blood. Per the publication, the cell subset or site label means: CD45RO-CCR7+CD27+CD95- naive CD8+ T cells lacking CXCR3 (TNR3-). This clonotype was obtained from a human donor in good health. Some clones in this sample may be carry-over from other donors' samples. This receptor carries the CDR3 CASSTRAWARDRGLTEAFF.